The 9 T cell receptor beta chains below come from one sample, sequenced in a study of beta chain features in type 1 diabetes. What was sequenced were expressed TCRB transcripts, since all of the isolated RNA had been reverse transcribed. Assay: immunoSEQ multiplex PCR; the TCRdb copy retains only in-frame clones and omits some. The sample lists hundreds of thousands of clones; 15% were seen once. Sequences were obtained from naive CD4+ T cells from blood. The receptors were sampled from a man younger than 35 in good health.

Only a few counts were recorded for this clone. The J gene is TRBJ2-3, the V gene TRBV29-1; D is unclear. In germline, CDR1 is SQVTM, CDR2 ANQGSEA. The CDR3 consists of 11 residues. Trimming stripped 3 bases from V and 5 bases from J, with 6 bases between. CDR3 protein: CSVDWEDTQYF. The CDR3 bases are TGCAGCGTTGATTGGGAAGATACGCAGTATTTT.

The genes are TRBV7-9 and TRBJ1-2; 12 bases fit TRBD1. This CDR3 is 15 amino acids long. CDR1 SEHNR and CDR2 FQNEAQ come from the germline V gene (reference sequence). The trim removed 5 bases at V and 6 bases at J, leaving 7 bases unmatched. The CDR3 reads CASSRHGTGGDGYTF. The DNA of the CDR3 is TGTGCCAGCAGCCGCCACGGGACAGGGGGCGATGGCTACACCTTC.

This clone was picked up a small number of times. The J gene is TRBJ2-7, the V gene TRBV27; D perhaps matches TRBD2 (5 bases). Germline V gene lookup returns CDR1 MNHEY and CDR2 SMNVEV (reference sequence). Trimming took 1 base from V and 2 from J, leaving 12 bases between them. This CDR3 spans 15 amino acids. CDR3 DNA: TGTGCCAGCAGTTTATTCCGGAGTAGCGCCTACGAGCAGTACTTC. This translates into CASSLFRSSAYEQYF.

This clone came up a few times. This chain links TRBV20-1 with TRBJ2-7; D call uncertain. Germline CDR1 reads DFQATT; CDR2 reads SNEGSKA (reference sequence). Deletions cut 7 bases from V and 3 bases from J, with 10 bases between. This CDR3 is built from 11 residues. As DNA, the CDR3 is TGCAGTGGGCAGCAAAGCTACGAGCAGTACTTC. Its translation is CSGQQSYEQYF.

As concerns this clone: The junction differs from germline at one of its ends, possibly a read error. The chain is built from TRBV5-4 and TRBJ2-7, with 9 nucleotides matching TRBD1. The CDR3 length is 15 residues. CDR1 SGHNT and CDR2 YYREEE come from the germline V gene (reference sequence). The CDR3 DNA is TGTGCCAGCAGCCTAGGACAGGGGAGGACCTACGCGCAGTACTTC. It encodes CASSLGQGRTYAQYF.

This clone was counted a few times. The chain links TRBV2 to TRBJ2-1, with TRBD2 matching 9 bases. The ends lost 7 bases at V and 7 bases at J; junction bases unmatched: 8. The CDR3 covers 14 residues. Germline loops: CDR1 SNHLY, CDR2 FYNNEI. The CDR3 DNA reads TGTGCCAGCACCCGATGGGCGGGAGGGAATGAGCAGTTCTTC. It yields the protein CASTRWAGGNEQFF.

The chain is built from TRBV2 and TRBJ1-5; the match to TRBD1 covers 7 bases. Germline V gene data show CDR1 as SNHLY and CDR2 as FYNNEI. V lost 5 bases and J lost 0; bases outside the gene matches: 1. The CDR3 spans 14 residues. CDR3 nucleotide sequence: TGTGCCAGCAGTTGGGACAGTAGCAATCAGCCCCAGCATTTT. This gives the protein CASSWDSSNQPQHF. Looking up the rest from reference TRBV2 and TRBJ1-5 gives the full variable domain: EPEVTQTPSHQVTQMGQEVILRCVPISNHLYFYWYRQILGQKVEFLVSFYNNEISEKSEIFDDQFSVERPDGSNFTLKIRSTKLEDSAMYFCASSWDSSNQPQHFGDGTRLSIL.

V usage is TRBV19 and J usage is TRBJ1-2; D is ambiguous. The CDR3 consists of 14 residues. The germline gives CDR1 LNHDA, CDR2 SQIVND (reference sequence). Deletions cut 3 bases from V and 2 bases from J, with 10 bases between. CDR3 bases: TGTGCCAGTAGTATTTCCCACGGGAACTATGGCTACACCTTC. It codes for CASSISHGNYGYTF.

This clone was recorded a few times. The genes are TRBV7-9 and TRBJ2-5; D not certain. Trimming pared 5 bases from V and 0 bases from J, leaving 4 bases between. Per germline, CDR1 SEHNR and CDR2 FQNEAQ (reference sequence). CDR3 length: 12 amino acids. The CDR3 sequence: CASSDYQETQYF. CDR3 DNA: TGTGCCAGCAGCGACTACCAAGAGACCCAGTACTTC.